Below, 32 T cell receptor beta chains from the same sample are listed, as sequenced in a study of T cell responses to AZD1222 COVID-19 vaccine. This table comes from immunoSEQ multiplex PCR, and its TCRdb copy is limited to in-frame clones, with some not included. The repertoire holds about 150,000 clones, 85% to 90% seen once, with over 8% in the top ten. This sample comprised peripheral blood, obtained 28 days after the second AZD1222 dose. These TCRs come from an adult who received the AZD1222 COVID-19 vaccine.

This rearrangement joins TRBV5-1 to TRBJ2-7, with TRBD1 as a possible D gene (5 bases). This CDR3 comprises 14 residues. In germline, CDR1 is SGHRS, CDR2 YFSETQ. Trimming left V 7 bases short and J 5 bases short, with 19 bases between. The CDR3 DNA reads TGCGCCAGCCGAATTGCCCAAGGGGAAAACGAGCAGTACTTC. Translation: CASRIAQGENEQYF.

This clone was picked up a small number of times. V and J are TRBV2 and TRBJ1-5; tentative D call: TRBD1 (6 bases). CDR3 size: 15 residues. Germline assignment: CDR1 SNHLY and CDR2 FYNNEI. V lost 3 bases, J lost 3 bases, and 12 bases lay in between. In nucleotides, the CDR3 is TGTGCCAGCAGTGAGTTAGGGGGTTTCAATCAGCCCCAGCATTTT. Translation: CASSELGGFNQPQHF.

The chain uses TRBV3-1 (or the pseudogene TRBV3-2) and TRBJ1-5; D ambiguous. Trimming took 1 base from V and 3 from J, leaving 10 bases between them. This CDR3 is built from 15 residues. The V gene's germline CDR1 is LGHDT and CDR2 YNNKEL (reference sequence). The CDR3 here is CASSQAGSNNQPQHF. The CDR3 coding sequence is TGTGCCAGCAGCCAAGCCGGGAGTAACAATCAGCCCCAGCATTTT.

The genes are TRBV5-6 and TRBJ2-7, with TRBD1 matching 7 bases. The CDR3 consists of 14 residues. V was clipped by 2 bases and J by 1 base; unmatched bases: 3. The V gene's germline CDR1 is SGHDT and CDR2 YYEEEE. The CDR3 bases are TGTGCCAGCAGCTTTGGACAGGAATCCTACGAGCAGTACTTC. Translated, it gives CASSFGQESYEQYF.

The chain joins TRBV18 to TRBJ1-2; D gene uncertain. V lost 4 bases, J lost 0 bases, and 21 bases lay in between. The CDR3 length is 18 residues. The germline CDR1 and CDR2 sequences are KGHSH and LQKENI. CDR3 in amino acids: CASSLSVAAGNSNYGYTF. The CDR3 nucleotides read TGTGCCAGCTCACTTTCGGTGGCAGCCGGAAATTCTAACTATGGCTACACCTTC.

This sequence joins TRBV7-2 and TRBJ2-1; 7 nucleotides agree with TRBD2. The CDR3 consists of 17 residues. The V and J ends lost 4 bases and 4 bases, in that order; junction bases with no gene match: 13. Germline CDR1 and CDR2: SGHTA and FQGNSA. CDR3 residues: CASSSRAGDGGYNEQFF. DNA for the CDR3: TGTGCCAGCAGCTCCCGGGCAGGTGACGGGGGGTACAATGAGCAGTTCTTC.

V is TRBV28 and J is TRBJ2-2, with D perhaps matching TRBD2 (5 bases). Germline CDR1 and CDR2: MDHEN and SYDVKM. The CDR3 covers 12 residues. Trimming stripped 11 bases from V and 4 bases from J, with 11 bases between. CDR3 loop: CAGRGSTGELFF. DNA of the CDR3: TGTGCCGGCCGTGGGAGCACCGGGGAGCTGTTTTTT.

This CDR3 reads CAVLGGAEGANVLTF. The CDR3 DNA reads TGTGCCGTCCTTGGCGGGGCCGAAGGGGCCAACGTCCTGACTTTC. J is TRBJ2-6 and V is TRBV10-3; D possibly corresponds to TRBD2 (6 bases). The CDR3 totals 15 residues. The germline V and J ends were trimmed by 11 bases and 4 bases, with 18 bases remaining between them. CDR1 and CDR2 (germline): ENHRY, SYGVKD.

This rearrangement joins TRBV23-1 to TRBJ1-2, with 7 bases matching TRBD1. TRBV23-1 is filed as an ORF, its function uncertain. V lost 4 bases to trimming and J lost 4 bases; unmatched junction nucleotides: 12. The CDR3 is 16 residues long. CDR3 amino acids: CASSRGGQSAVYGYTF. The CDR3 coding sequence is TGCGCCAGCAGTCGGGGGGGACAGTCGGCTGTCTATGGCTACACCTTC.

The rearrangement uses TRBV6-7 and TRBJ1-3, with D perhaps TRBD1 (6 bases). TRBV6-7 is classed as an ORF, of uncertain function. This CDR3 comprises 18 residues. The V and J ends lost 1 base and 0 bases respectively, with 16 bases between them. DNA for the CDR3: TGTGCCAGCAGTTACTGTACCCGGCAGGGGACCTCTGGAAACACCATATATTTT. As protein: CASSYCTRQGTSGNTIYF.

J is TRBJ1-1 and V is TRBV7-3; 7 bases map to TRBD1. The CDR3 runs 14 residues. Germline lookup yields CDR1 SGHTA and CDR2 FQGTGA. After removal of 4 bases from V and 7 bases from J, the junction contained 9 bases not matched to a gene. The CDR3: CASSSGTAAHEAFF. The DNA for the CDR3 is TGTGCCAGCAGCTCCGGGACAGCCGCTCATGAAGCTTTCTTT.

This chain connects TRBV9 to TRBJ1-1; perhaps TRBD1 as D (6 bases). Deletions cut 3 bases from V and 1 base from J, with 13 bases between. CDR3 size: 15 residues. CDR1 SGDLS and CDR2 YYNGEE come from the germline V gene. In DNA form, the CDR3 reads TGTGCCAGCAGCGCCTCATTGGGGGCGAACACTGAAGCTTTCTTT. This codes for CASSASLGANTEAFF.

This clone has only one observation. This chain links TRBV7-9 with TRBJ2-1; D gene ambiguous. Germline V gene lookup returns CDR1 SEHNR and CDR2 FQNEAQ (reference sequence). The CDR3 is 16 amino acids. V lost 1 base, J lost 7 bases, and 17 bases lay in between. CDR3 DNA sequence: TGTGCCAGCAGCTTAGAGGCAGGTTTGGGTTCGAATGAGCAGTTCTTC. As protein: CASSLEAGLGSNEQFF.

V is TRBV7-6 and J is TRBJ2-3; 11 positions match TRBD2. This CDR3 is built from 16 residues. V lost 5 bases, J lost 2 bases, and 6 bases stayed unmatched. The germline V gene encodes CDR1 SGHVS and CDR2 FNYEAQ. The CDR3 nucleotides are TGTGCCAGCAGCCCGATAGCGGGAGGGCTCACAGATACGCAGTATTTT. Translated: CASSPIAGGLTDTQYF.

The chain is built from TRBV15 and TRBJ2-7; a possible D gene is TRBD2 (5 bases). This CDR3 is 14 amino acids long. Germline values: CDR1 LNHNV, CDR2 YYDKDF (reference sequence). V dropped 0 bases and J dropped 5 bases, with 11 bases sitting between them. The CDR3 nucleotides are TGTGCCACCAGCAGAGATGGAGGAACGAACGAGCAGTACTTC. It yields the protein CATSRDGGTNEQYF. Full variable domain (rest looked up from reference TRBV15 and TRBJ2-7): DAMVIQNPRYQVTQFGKPVTLSCSQTLNHNVMYWYQQKSSQAPKLLFHYYDKDFNNEADTPDNFQSRRPNTSFCFLDIRSPGLGDTAMYLCATSRDGGTNEQYFGPGTRLTVT.

This chain joins TRBV7-9 and TRBJ2-5, with TRBD2 as a possible D gene (7 bases). Germline V CDR1 and CDR2: SEHNR, FQNEAQ (reference sequence). The CDR3 totals 14 residues. Trimming pared 2 bases from V and 5 bases from J, leaving 12 bases between. CDR3 residues: CASSLRGAAETQYF. CDR3 coding DNA: TGTGCCAGCAGCTTACGGGGGGCCGCGGAGACCCAGTACTTC.

The chain links TRBV24-1 to TRBJ2-1; D ambiguous. CDR3 length equals 11 residues. The germline gives CDR1 KGHDR, CDR2 SFDVKD. Trimming pared 4 bases from V and 10 bases from J, leaving 7 bases between. The CDR3 coding sequence is TGTGCCACCAGTGAGAGGACGGAGCAGTTCTTC. Its translation is CATSERTEQFF.

This clone was picked up one time. CDR3 in DNA: TGTGCCAGCAGTCTGGGACTAGCGGGAGGACTAAATTCTTACGAGCAGTACTTC. Translated, it gives CASSLGLAGGLNSYEQYF. The chain has TRBV7-2 and TRBJ2-7; 15 bases fit TRBD2. The V segment lost 6 bases and the J segment 4 bases; nucleotides outside the gene matches: 13. The CDR3 has 18 residues. Germline V CDR1 and CDR2: SGHTA, FQGNSA.

The chain combines TRBV21-1 with TRBJ2-1; TRBD2 is the table's D call, not checked against the DNA. TRBV21-1 is a known pseudogene. The CDR3 extends over 17 amino acids. DNA for the CDR3: TGTGCCAGCAGCAAATTTAGTCGGCCTAGCGGGGACAATGAGCAGTTCTTC. Translated, it gives CASSKFSRPSGDNEQFF.

The chain joins TRBV7-3 to TRBJ1-3, with D possibly matching TRBD1 (6 bases). Germline CDR1 and CDR2: SGHTA and FQGTGA. The CDR3 contains 14 residues. The V gene lost 6 bases and the J gene lost 2 bases, with 11 bases spanning the gap. DNA of the CDR3: TGTGCCAGCAGTCGAACAGGGACTGGAAACACCATATATTTT. It yields the protein CASSRTGTGNTIYF.

V and J are TRBV6-5 and TRBJ2-7, with a tentative D call TRBD1 (7 bases). The ends were cut back, 5 bases at V and 6 bases at J, with 11 bases in the middle. The CDR3 contains 12 residues. Germline V CDR1 and CDR2: MNHEY, SVGAGI. CDR3 region: CASSLQGGEQYF. The CDR3 coding sequence is TGTGCCAGCAGTCTTCAGGGGGGCGAGCAGTACTTC.

The V gene is TRBV5-5, the J gene TRBJ2-7; the match to TRBD2 covers 11 bases. CDR3 length: 14 residues. J lost 4 bases, V lost 5 bases, and 5 bases had no gene match. Germline lookup yields CDR1 SGHKS and CDR2 YYEKEE (reference sequence). In nucleotides, the CDR3 is TGTGCCAGCAGGTCGACTAGCGGGACTTACGAGCAGTACTTC. Translated: CASRSTSGTYEQYF.

This rearrangement joins TRBV3-1 (or the pseudogene TRBV3-2) to TRBJ2-3, with TRBD1 matching 8 bases. The CDR3 consists of 17 residues. Per the germline V gene, CDR1 is LGHDT and CDR2 is YNNKEL (reference sequence). With 4 bases clipped from V and 2 bases from J, the junction kept 11 bases outside the gene matches. CDR3 in amino acids: CASSPRGTGRDTDTQYF. CDR3 coding DNA: TGTGCCAGCAGCCCTAGGGGGACAGGTCGGGACACAGATACGCAGTATTTT.

The chain employs TRBV3-1 (or the pseudogene TRBV3-2) and TRBJ2-1; TRBD2 matches at 11 bases. Trimming at V came to 1 base and at J to 5 bases, leaving 25 bases not matched to a gene. CDR3 length: 23 amino acids. Looked up from germline, CDR1 is LGHDT and CDR2 is YNNKEL (reference sequence). The CDR3 nucleotides are TGTGCCAGCAGCCAAGTGTTTCAAGCTAATGACAGGCGGTGGGGACTAGCGGACAATGAGCAGTTCTTC. Amino acids: CASSQVFQANDRRWGLADNEQFF.

The V and J genes are TRBV2 and TRBJ2-7; no clear D. Trimming took 8 bases from V and 3 from J, leaving 8 bases between them. CDR1 is SNHLY and CDR2 is FYNNEI in the germline V gene. The CDR3 spans 11 residues. The CDR3 sequence: CASLKGYEQYF. In DNA, the CDR3 is TGTGCCAGCTTAAAGGGCTACGAGCAGTACTTC.

With respect to this clone: Other DNA sequences within the sample encode an identical CDR3. The CDR3 DNA is TGTGCCAGTAGTATGTCTCTAGCGGTATACAATGAGCAGTTCTTC. Protein product: CASSMSLAVYNEQFF. This chain connects TRBV19 to TRBJ2-1, with 7 bases identical to TRBD2. Germline V lookup: CDR1 LNHDA, CDR2 SQIVND (reference sequence). This CDR3 spans 15 amino acids. J lost 4 bases, V lost 3 bases, and 6 bases had no gene match.

The chain joins TRBV5-4 to TRBJ2-1; the D is unclear. CDR3 length equals 15 residues. Looked up from germline, CDR1 is SGHNT and CDR2 is YYREEE (reference sequence). Trimming cost V 4 bases and J 1 base, with 12 bases left between them. Written as DNA, the CDR3 is TGTGCCAGCAGCCCTCCCCGGGCTTCCTACAATGAGCAGTTCTTC. This sequence encodes CASSPPRASYNEQFF.

The CDR3 nucleotides read TGTGCCAGTACTTCTATTGGCCTAGCGGGAGATTTCAATGAGCAGTTCTTC. Protein product: CASTSIGLAGDFNEQFF. V is TRBV19 and J is TRBJ2-1, with 10 bases fitting TRBD2. V lost 7 bases and J lost 6; bases outside the gene matches: 15. The CDR3 sequence is 17 residues long. Germline V gives CDR1 LNHDA, CDR2 SQIVND (reference sequence).

The chain has TRBV19 and TRBJ1-5, with no clear D. The germline CDR1 and CDR2 sequences are LNHDA and SQIVND (reference sequence). Trimming took 1 base from V and 4 from J, leaving 8 bases between them. This CDR3 has 14 amino acids. CDR3 sequence: CASSIVGSNQPQHF. CDR3 DNA: TGTGCCAGTAGTATAGTGGGCAGTAATCAGCCCCAGCATTTT.

The chain couples TRBV30 to TRBJ1-3, with 10 bases matching TRBD1. Germline V lookup: CDR1 GTSNPN, CDR2 SVGIG (reference sequence). V lost 4 bases to trimming and J lost 7 bases; unmatched junction nucleotides: 1. The CDR3 spans 12 residues. The CDR3 reads CAWTDRGNTIYF. CDR3 nucleotide sequence: TGTGCCTGGACGGACAGGGGGAACACCATATATTTT.

The chain joins TRBV5-4 to TRBJ2-1, with D maybe TRBD1 (6 bases). The CDR3 is 12 residues long. With 7 bases removed from V and 10 bases from J, the gap between germline ends came to 15 bases. CDR1 and CDR2 from the germline V gene are SGHNT and YYREEE (reference sequence). Here the CDR3 reads CASAGQKAEQFF. The CDR3 region has the DNA TGTGCCAGCGCTGGACAGAAAGCGGAGCAGTTCTTC.

V and J are TRBV14 and TRBJ2-3, with TRBD2 identical over 8 bases. Trimming at V came to 5 bases and at J to 2 bases, leaving 6 bases not matched to a gene. The germline V gene encodes CDR1 SGHDN and CDR2 FVKESK. CDR3 length: 15 residues. CDR3 loop: CASSTGSGTTDTQYF. The DNA for the CDR3 is TGTGCCAGCAGCACGGGTAGCGGGACCACAGATACGCAGTATTTT.